This entry lists 22 T cell receptor beta chains sequenced from one sample in a study of blood T cell repertoires in COVID-19. The data were produced by immunoSEQ multiplex PCR, yet TCRdb's version contains in-frame clones alone and is incomplete. The sample carries under 350,000 clones, roughly nine tenths recorded once. The specimen sequenced was peripheral blood. Receptor source: a man in his fifties with acute or convalescent COVID-19.

The chain links TRBV11-2 to TRBJ1-2; no reliable D call. There are 14 residues in the CDR3. Germline V lookup: CDR1 SGHAT, CDR2 FQNNGV. The germline V and J ends were trimmed by 6 bases and 4 bases, with 15 bases remaining between them. This CDR3 is CASSSTTDGYGYTF. CDR3 nucleotide sequence: TGTGCCAGCAGTTCAACGACTGATGGCTATGGCTACACCTTC.

The J gene is TRBJ2-7, the V gene TRBV3-1 (or the pseudogene TRBV3-2), with 7 positions matching TRBD1. This CDR3 has 15 amino acids. Germline lookup yields CDR1 LGHDT and CDR2 YNNKEL (reference sequence). V was clipped by 5 bases and J by 3 bases; unmatched bases: 10. The CDR3 region has the DNA TGTGCCAGCAGCTCCCACTCCGGGACAGTCTACGAGCAGTACTTC. It specifies CASSSHSGTVYEQYF.

This chain uses TRBV29-1 with TRBJ2-5; D is ambiguous. This CDR3 has 12 residues. V was cut by 2 bases and J by 5 bases, with 9 bases left in between. CDR1 is SQVTM and CDR2 is ANQGSEA in the germline V gene. CDR3 sequence reads: CSVELVGETQYF. The DNA for the CDR3 is TGCAGCGTTGAACTAGTGGGTGAGACCCAGTACTTC.

J is TRBJ2-5 and V is TRBV24-1, with D possibly being TRBD1 (5 bases). Germline lookup yields CDR1 KGHDR and CDR2 SFDVKD. The V end was cut by 4 bases, the J end by 5 bases, with 10 bases between. The CDR3 contains 13 residues. The CDR3: CATSEPGIETQYF. The CDR3, as DNA: TGTGCCACCAGTGAGCCAGGGATCGAGACCCAGTACTTC.

The CDR3 DNA sequence: TGTGCCAGCAGGGTGACGCAGGACACCATATATTTT. Translated, it gives CASRVTQDTIYF. The J gene is TRBJ1-3, the V gene TRBV7-9; D unresolved. The CDR3 extends over 12 amino acids. Germline loops: CDR1 SEHNR, CDR2 FQNEAQ (reference sequence). The V end was cut by 6 bases, the J end by 8 bases, with 11 bases between.

The chain carries TRBV5-4 and TRBJ1-5; tentative D call: TRBD1 (5 bases). Deletions cut 8 bases from V and 4 bases from J, with 19 bases between. The CDR3 spans 15 residues. Germline V lookup: CDR1 SGHNT, CDR2 YYREEE (reference sequence). Here the CDR3 reads CASSSGGGMNQPQHF. The CDR3 coding sequence is TGTGCCAGTTCCTCCGGCGGGGGGATGAATCAGCCCCAGCATTTT. Variable domain in full (rest from reference TRBV5-4 and TRBJ1-5): ETGVTQSPTHLIKTRGQQVTLRCSSQSGHNTVSWYQQALGQGPQFIFQYYREEENGRGNFPPRFSGLQFPNYSSELNVNALELDDSALYLCASSSGGGMNQPQHFGDGTRLSIL.

V is TRBV29-1 and J is TRBJ1-5; D call uncertain. The CDR3 is 13 amino acids. CDR1 SQVTM and CDR2 ANQGSEA come from the germline V gene. V was trimmed by 2 bases and J by 4 bases, leaving 9 bases between them. CDR3 sequence reads: CSVEWAINQPQHF. The CDR3 DNA follows: TGCAGCGTTGAATGGGCCATTAATCAGCCCCAGCATTTT. Based on the CDR3 plus reference TRBV29-1 and TRBJ1-5, the full variable domain is SAVISQKPSRDICQRGTSLTIQCQVDSQVTMMFWYRQQPGQSLTLIATANQGSEATYESGFVIDKFPISRPNLTFSTLTVSNMSPEDSSIYLCSVEWAINQPQHFGDGTRLSIL.

This clone has a single count. The chain links TRBV3-1 (or the pseudogene TRBV3-2) to TRBJ1-3; D might be TRBD1 (5 bases). CDR1 LGHDT and CDR2 YNNKEL come from the germline V gene (reference sequence). The CDR3 is made up of 15 amino acids. Deletions cut 3 bases from V and 3 bases from J, with 12 bases between. CDR3 residues: CASSQSSGDGNTIYF. The CDR3 DNA follows: TGTGCCAGCAGCCAGTCCTCGGGGGATGGAAACACCATATATTTT.

The V gene is TRBV18, the J gene TRBJ2-5; tentative D call: TRBD1 (5 bases). Germline values: CDR1 KGHSH, CDR2 LQKENI. The CDR3 length is 13 residues. Trimming pared 2 bases from V and 3 bases from J, leaving 7 bases between. The CDR3 DNA reads TGTGCCAGCTCACCAGGCAGGGAAGAGACCCAGTACTTC. Translated, it gives CASSPGREETQYF.

This chain joins TRBV6-4 and TRBJ2-6; TRBD1 is a possible D gene (5 bases). The V end was cut by 4 bases, the J end by 0 bases, with 10 bases between. The CDR3 is 16 residues long. Germline CDR1 and CDR2: MRHNA and SNTAGT. Here the CDR3 reads CASSVQGNSGANVLTF. For the CDR3, the DNA is TGTGCCAGCAGTGTGCAGGGAAACTCTGGGGCCAACGTCCTGACTTTC.

The chain combines TRBV3-1 (or the pseudogene TRBV3-2) with TRBJ2-3; a possible D gene is TRBD2 (7 bases). This CDR3 comprises 16 residues. Germline-derived CDR1 and CDR2 are LGHDT and YNNKEL (reference sequence). Trimming removed 1 base from V and 5 bases from J, with 16 bases in between. This CDR3 reads CASSQVEGGLRDTQYF. DNA of the CDR3: TGTGCCAGCAGCCAAGTCGAGGGGGGGCTTAGAGATACGCAGTATTTT.

The chain links TRBV6-5 to TRBJ1-2; 7 nucleotides agree with TRBD1. V gave up 5 bases and J gave up 5 bases; unmatched junction bases: 8. This CDR3 has 14 amino acids. From germline, CDR1 is MNHEY and CDR2 SVGAGI. The CDR3, as DNA: TGTGCCAGCAGTCCGTACAGGGGCCCATATGGCTACACCTTC. It encodes CASSPYRGPYGYTF.

The chain employs TRBV2 and TRBJ1-5; 7 nucleotides line up with TRBD1. Germline V gives CDR1 SNHLY, CDR2 FYNNEI. This CDR3 comprises 13 residues. Germline trimming cut 10 bases from V and 0 bases from J; bases unmatched to any gene: 3. In nucleotides, the CDR3 is TGTGCCACCCAGGGGGATAGCAATCAGCCCCAGCATTTT. This encodes CATQGDSNQPQHF.

The chain is built from TRBV3-1 (or the pseudogene TRBV3-2) and TRBJ1-1, with a weak D call TRBD1 (6 bases). Germline loops: CDR1 LGHDT, CDR2 YNNKEL (reference sequence). V lost 0 bases and J lost 3, with 17 bases in between. The CDR3 consists of 17 residues. The CDR3 sequence is CASSQDLWRGAYTEAFF. The CDR3 DNA is TGTGCCAGCAGCCAAGATTTGTGGCGGGGGGCGTACACTGAAGCTTTCTTT.

This chain links TRBV10-3 with TRBJ1-2, with 7 bases identical to TRBD1. CDR3 length equals 14 residues. Germline V CDR1 and CDR2: ENHRY, SYGVKD. The V segment lost 2 bases and the J segment 3 bases; nucleotides outside the gene matches: 3. Here the CDR3 DNA reads TGTGCCATCAGTGAGAGGCAGGGGGACTATGGCTACACCTTC. It yields the protein CAISERQGDYGYTF.

Here the CDR3 DNA reads TGTGCCCGGGGACAGGTGGGGCCCTATGGCTACACCTTC. Translated: CARGQVGPYGYTF. This sequence joins TRBV30 and TRBJ1-2; 8 bases are shared with TRBD1. This CDR3 contains 13 residues. CDR1 and CDR2 (germline): GTSNPN, SVGIG (reference sequence). After removal of 8 bases from V and 4 bases from J, the junction contained 9 bases not matched to a gene.

This chain links TRBV10-1 with TRBJ2-7; 7 nucleotides match TRBD1. The CDR3 is 13 residues long. Germline CDR1 reads WNHNN; CDR2 reads SYGVQD (reference sequence). CDR3 coding DNA: TGCGGGTTACAGGGGAAGGGCGAGGCAAGGCAGTACTTC. Protein: CGLQGKGEARQYF.

The rearrangement links TRBV6-1 to TRBJ2-7; 9 bases fit TRBD2. The CDR3 is made up of 16 amino acids. Germline V gene data show CDR1 as MNHNS and CDR2 as SASEGT. The V and J ends lost 3 bases and 4 bases, in that order; junction bases with no gene match: 10. The CDR3 DNA sequence: TGTGCCAGCAGTGAGGGATTCCCAGCGGGGGGTTACGAGCAGTACTTC. Protein: CASSEGFPAGGYEQYF.

V gene TRBV19 combines with J gene TRBJ2-7; 12 bases fit TRBD1. J was trimmed by 5 bases and V by 2 bases; bases with no gene match: 7. From germline, CDR1 is LNHDA and CDR2 SQIVND (reference sequence). CDR3 length: 16 amino acids. In DNA form, the CDR3 reads TGTGCCAGTAGTATAACCGGGACAGGGGGCTGGAACGAGCAGTACTTC. The encoded protein is CASSITGTGGWNEQYF.

V and J are TRBV9 and TRBJ2-2, with 7 positions matching TRBD2. The CDR3 loop spans 16 amino acids. Per the germline V gene, CDR1 is SGDLS and CDR2 is YYNGEE. V gave up 4 bases and J gave up 4 bases; unmatched junction bases: 10. The CDR3 bases are TGTGCCAGCAGCCCCGGGACTACCCCGGGCACCGGGGAGCTGTTTTTT. Residues: CASSPGTTPGTGELFF. Combining the CDR3 with reference TRBV9 and TRBJ2-2 gives the whole variable domain DSGVTQTPKHLITATGQRVTLRCSPRSGDLSVYWYQQSLDQGLQFLIQYYNGEERAKGNILERFSAQQFPDLHSELNLSSLELGDSALYFCASSPGTTPGTGELFFGEGSRLTVL.

The chain is built from TRBV13 and TRBJ2-3; 7 nucleotides line up with TRBD2. The CDR3 is 15 amino acids. The germline V gene encodes CDR1 PRHDT and CDR2 FYEKMQ (reference sequence). The ends lost 8 bases at V and 3 bases at J; junction bases unmatched: 11. This chain's CDR3 is CASCDGGEITDTQYF. The CDR3 region has the DNA TGTGCCAGCTGCGATGGGGGGGAAATTACAGATACGCAGTATTTT.

V usage is TRBV30 and J usage is TRBJ1-3; D might be TRBD1 (5 bases). The length of the CDR3 is 16 residues. Germline V gene lookup returns CDR1 GTSNPN and CDR2 SVGIG (reference sequence). Between the trimmed V and J ends, which lost 0 bases and 8 bases, there was a span of 20 bases. The CDR3 sequence: CAWSVGRTLLGDTIYF. The CDR3 DNA is TGTGCCTGGAGTGTAGGCCGGACACTCCTCGGAGACACCATATATTTT. The entire variable domain, with the rest obtained from reference TRBV30 and TRBJ1-3, is as follows: SQTIHQWPATLVQPVGSPLSLECTVEGTSNPNLYWYRQAAGRGLQLLFYSVGIGQISSEVPQNLSASRPQDRQFILSSKKLLLSDSGFYLCAWSVGRTLLGDTIYFGEGSWLTVV.